A single sample gave rise to the 15 T cell receptor beta chains below, sequenced in a study of blood T cell repertoires in COVID-19. Repertoires were generated with immunoSEQ multiplex PCR, while TCRdb's copy carries only in-frame clones and drops some. Of approximately 110,000 clones in the sample, 65% to 80% were seen once. Specimen: peripheral blood. Source of these receptors: a human donor with acute or convalescent COVID-19. The donor label of this sample is uncertain.

The chain uses TRBV6-5 and TRBJ2-3; D gene ambiguous. V was shortened by 5 bases and J by 5 bases, with 8 bases between the two germline ends. Looked up from germline, CDR1 is MNHEY and CDR2 is SVGAGI. The CDR3 loop spans 12 amino acids. CDR3 loop: CASSPVGDTQYF. In DNA, the CDR3 is TGTGCCAGCAGTCCAGTTGGAGATACGCAGTATTTT.

The V gene is TRBV27, the J gene TRBJ1-6; 10 positions agree with TRBD1. This CDR3 comprises 16 residues. V shed 6 bases, J shed 9 bases, and the junction held 11 bases outside the gene matches. The germline V gene encodes CDR1 MNHEY and CDR2 SMNVEV (reference sequence). In DNA, the CDR3 is TGTGCCAGCAGACTTATATGGGGACAGGGGCGTTCACCCCTCCACTTT. This gives the protein CASRLIWGQGRSPLHF.

The V call is TRBV11-2, the J call TRBJ2-1; the D gene is possibly TRBD2 (7 bases). The germline V gene encodes CDR1 SGHAT and CDR2 FQNNGV. With 4 bases removed from V and 2 bases from J, the gap between germline ends came to 18 bases. This CDR3 comprises 17 residues. The CDR3 nucleotides are TGTGCCAGCAGCTCCTCCGGGGGGCGGGGCGCCTACAATGAGCAGTTCTTC. Amino acids: CASSSSGGRGAYNEQFF.

This chain uses TRBV5-6 with TRBJ1-1; 7 bases map to TRBD1. The CDR3 sequence is 15 residues long. Germline-derived CDR1 and CDR2 are SGHDT and YYEEEE. With 4 bases clipped from V and 5 bases from J, the junction kept 11 bases outside the gene matches. The CDR3 here is CASSVTQGFRTEAFF. The CDR3 coding sequence is TGTGCCAGCAGCGTAACACAGGGGTTTAGAACTGAAGCTTTCTTT.

CDR3 sequence: CASSRRTGFNTEAFF. The CDR3 DNA is TGTGCCAGCAGCAGAAGGACAGGGTTCAACACTGAAGCTTTCTTT. V usage is TRBV7-2 and J usage is TRBJ1-1, with 8 bases aligning to TRBD1. The V and J ends lost 5 bases and 2 bases, in that order; junction bases with no gene match: 7. This CDR3 has 15 amino acids. CDR1 SGHTA and CDR2 FQGNSA come from the germline V gene.

The gene calls are TRBV4-1 and TRBJ2-5, with D maybe TRBD2 (5 bases). The V and J ends lost 1 base and 1 base respectively, with 7 bases between them. CDR1 MGHRA and CDR2 YSYEKL come from the germline V gene. The CDR3 is made up of 14 amino acids. CDR3: CASSQALAQETQYF. For the CDR3, the DNA is TGCGCCAGCAGCCAAGCCCTAGCCCAAGAGACCCAGTACTTC.

The sample holds a few counts of this clone. The chain carries TRBV5-1 and TRBJ1-1; 8 positions match TRBD1. The V gene end was trimmed by 1 base and the J gene end by 1 base; junction bases not matched to a gene: 12. The CDR3 spans 18 residues. Germline CDR1 is SGHRS and CDR2 is YFSETQ. CDR3 nucleotides: TGCGCCAGCAGCTTGTCCACACAAGGACAGGGAGGGAACACTGAAGCTTTCTTT. This encodes CASSLSTQGQGGNTEAFF.

This clone appeared a few times. The gene calls are TRBV7-9 and TRBJ1-2; TRBD1 aligns across 12 bases. CDR3 length equals 16 residues. Germline lookup yields CDR1 SEHNR and CDR2 FQNEAQ (reference sequence). The V and J ends lost 1 base and 8 bases, in that order; junction bases with no gene match: 8. Here the CDR3 DNA reads TGTGCCAGCAGCTTAGGAGGGACAGGGGGCGCGAGAGGCTACACCTTC. This codes for CASSLGGTGGARGYTF. The variable domain in full, completed from reference TRBV7-9 and TRBJ1-2, reads DTGVSQNPRHKITKRGQNVTFRCDPISEHNRLYWYRQTLGQGPEFLTYFQNEAQLEKSRLLSDRFSAERPKGSFSTLEIQRTEQGDSAMYLCASSLGGTGGARGYTFGSGTRLTVV.

V gene TRBV28 combines with J gene TRBJ1-5; maybe TRBD1 (6 bases). Trimming pared 2 bases from V and 5 bases from J, leaving 13 bases between. This CDR3 region has 15 residues. CDR1 MDHEN and CDR2 SYDVKM come from the germline V gene. The CDR3 region has the DNA TGTGCCAGCAGTTTAGGCAGGGGAGTCGATCAGCCCCAGCATTTT. Residues: CASSLGRGVDQPQHF.

The CDR3 bases are TGTGCCAGCAGGAGCGGGGGCCCTACCTACGAGCAGTACGTC. The encoded protein is CASRSGGPTYEQYV. The J gene is TRBJ2-7, the V gene TRBV27, with 8 nucleotides matching TRBD2. The CDR3 length is 14 residues. V lost 6 bases to trimming and J lost 2 bases; unmatched junction nucleotides: 6. CDR1 MNHEY and CDR2 SMNVEV come from the germline V gene (reference sequence).

Only one count was recorded for this clone. The chain carries TRBV5-1 and TRBJ1-6, with D tentatively TRBD1 (6 bases). V was cut by 0 bases and J by 7 bases, with 17 bases left in between. The germline gives CDR1 SGHRS, CDR2 YFSETQ. CDR3 size: 17 residues. CDR3 in DNA: TGCGCCAGCAGCTTGGGAAACATGGGACATCTGAATTCACCCCTCCACTTT. This sequence encodes CASSLGNMGHLNSPLHF.

The J gene is TRBJ1-6, the V gene TRBV27; maybe TRBD1 (5 bases). Germline lookup yields CDR1 MNHEY and CDR2 SMNVEV (reference sequence). This CDR3 region has 18 residues. The V gene lost 3 bases and the J gene lost 1 base, with 16 bases spanning the gap. CDR3 coding DNA: TGTGCCAGCAGTTTGCAGGGAGGGCTAGATTCCTATAATTCACCCCTCCACTTT. Amino acids: CASSLQGGLDSYNSPLHF.

The chain joins TRBV7-9 to TRBJ1-2, with a possible D match to TRBD1 (5 bases). CDR1 and CDR2 (germline): SEHNR, FQNEAQ (reference sequence). The CDR3 runs 13 residues. Trimming pared 1 base from V and 8 bases from J, leaving 11 bases between. The CDR3 is CASSLVPGRGYTF. In DNA, the CDR3 is TGTGCCAGCAGCTTAGTCCCAGGGCGAGGCTACACCTTC. Together with reference TRBV7-9 and TRBJ1-2, the CDR3 gives the full variable domain: DTGVSQNPRHKITKRGQNVTFRCDPISEHNRLYWYRQTLGQGPEFLTYFQNEAQLEKSRLLSDRFSAERPKGSFSTLEIQRTEQGDSAMYLCASSLVPGRGYTFGSGTRLTVV.

Here the CDR3 reads CASSHRGTSVSQSTDTQYF. The CDR3 bases are TGTGCCAGCAGTCATAGGGGGACTAGCGTTTCCCAAAGCACAGATACGCAGTATTTT. This rearrangement joins TRBV7-2 to TRBJ2-3, with 10 bases aligning to TRBD2. The J segment lost 0 bases and the V segment lost 6 bases, leaving 15 bases of the junction unmatched. This CDR3 spans 19 amino acids. Germline V lookup: CDR1 SGHTA, CDR2 FQGNSA.

This clone was detected only once. The chain employs TRBV18 and TRBJ2-7; 11 positions match TRBD1. Germline V gene data show CDR1 as KGHSH and CDR2 as LQKENI. V lost 6 bases and J lost 2; bases outside the gene matches: 0. CDR3 length equals 13 residues. The CDR3 coding sequence is TGTGCCAGCTCGGGACAGGGGGCCTACGAGCAGTACTTC. This encodes CASSGQGAYEQYF.